This T cell receptor (beta chain) was obtained from a study of T-cell reconstitution after alpha-beta-depleted transplantation in children. Broader study findings: Once a year had passed after transplant, T-cell counts and diversity came mostly from newly produced T cells. As was reported, about two months after transplant, alpha-beta T cells came from several hundred expanded graft clones. Surviving recipient T cells and thymic progenitors accounted for the high day-60 TCRbeta diversity observed in some patients.

Using unique molecular identifiers, the investigators prepared the TCRbeta library. TCRdb itself ran the PCR reads through MiXCR, one entry per CDR3 protein. The top ten clones hold approximately 36% of a sample with some 110,000 distinct CDR3 sequences, over 9% of them seen once. Between the trimmed V and J ends, which lost 4 bases and 1 base, there was a span of 6 bases. This CDR3 is built from 13 residues. Germline CDR1 SGHDN, CDR2 FVKESK. This clonotype has a handful of counts. The antigen remains undetermined. The genes are TRBV14 and TRBJ2-3, with unresolved D. The sequence was collected from a boy aged 2 to 10 with acute lymphoblastic leukemia, due to receive a stem cell transplant. Here the sequenced sample was PBMCs, taken before TCRalphabeta/CD19-depleted stem cell transplant. DNA for the CDR3: TGTGCCAGCAGCCGATGGGGCACAGATACGCAGTATTTT. It is translated as CASSRWGTDTQYF.